Listed below are T cell receptor beta chains from one sample, sequenced in a study of shared clonotypes between healthy human individuals. Data came from immunoSEQ multiplex PCR; TCRdb stores just in-frame clones and leaves some out. The data hold around 510,000 clones, with around 78% observed a single time. Material for sequencing was PBMCs. These receptors all come from a woman between 40 and 50 years old in good health. Some clones in this sample may be carry-over from other donors' samples. Both conserved end residues are part of each CDR3. D genes are given only for firm matches.

J	length	V	D	CDR3
TRBJ1-3	17	TRBV5-1	-	CASSHTGTDRSGNTIYF
TRBJ2-7	14	TRBV4-2	-	CASSQNRARYEQYF
TRBJ2-2	14	TRBV7-2	TRBD1	CARPDRVGYGELFF
TRBJ2-1	14	TRBV5-1	-	CASSLGTTHNEQFF
TRBJ1-3	16	TRBV19	TRBD1	CASSSGDRGSGNTIYF
TRBJ1-5	17	TRBV11-3	-	CASSLDRNSPSNQPQHF
TRBJ2-4	17	TRBV10-2	TRBD1	CATTRDREAAAKNIQYF
TRBJ1-3	14	TRBV5-6	-	CASSTPITGNTIYF
TRBJ1-6	14	TRBV5-4	TRBD1	CASSEDRGLGALHF
TRBJ2-7	13	TRBV29-1	TRBD2	CSARTSETYEQYF
TRBJ2-1	15	TRBV7-2	TRBD2	CASSLETSGAGEQFF
TRBJ2-2	14	TRBV30	TRBD2	CAWSLGRAFGELFF
TRBJ2-1	15	TRBV7-3	TRBD2	CASSLQSGGRNEQFF
TRBJ2-7	12	TRBV2	-	CASSESSYEQYF
TRBJ1-2	13	TRBV6-4	-	CASSDRDGDGYTF
TRBJ1-1	15	TRBV5-1	TRBD1	CASSITGTGNTEAFF
TRBJ1-3	15	TRBV5-1	-	CASSQTGPSGNTIYF
TRBJ1-2	19	TRBV28	-	CASSLKLGGTGIRDYGYTF
TRBJ2-1	10	TRBV2	-	CASSELLQFF
TRBJ2-1	17	TRBV5-1	-	CASSLAPLAQDYNEQFF
TRBJ2-7	12	TRBV10-2	-	CASRTVSYEQYF
TRBJ2-1	14	TRBV7-7	-	CASSGRRPGVEQFF
TRBJ2-7	15	TRBV27	TRBD2	CASSSLAGASYEQYF
TRBJ1-2	15	TRBV19	TRBD1	CASSIDGTGNYGYTF
TRBJ2-1	15	TRBV9	-	CASSAGLPTYNEQFF
TRBJ1-2	15	TRBV6-1	TRBD1	CASSFTPRQGTGYTF
TRBJ1-3	14	TRBV19	TRBD1	CASKPGTGGNTIYF
TRBJ2-7	15	TRBV7-9	TRBD1	CASSPGTGGSYEQYF
TRBJ1-1	13	TRBV11-2	TRBD1	CASSSDRGGEAFF
TRBJ1-3	16	TRBV25-1	-	CASSDWGGLTGNTIYF
TRBJ2-7	13	TRBV11-1	-	CASSLGHSYEQYF
TRBJ1-1	14	TRBV5-4	-	CASSLFGGPEASFF
TRBJ2-7	13	TRBV25-1	TRBD1	CASSEGTAYEQYF
TRBJ2-7	15	TRBV4-2	TRBD2	CASSQGASGSYEQYF
TRBJ2-2	16	TRBV7-3	TRBD2	CASSRSSGSGTGELFF
TRBJ2-3	12	TRBV7-9	-	CASSREVDTQYF
TRBJ2-3	13	TRBV11-3	-	CASSLGGTDTQYF
TRBJ1-1	15	TRBV29-1	TRBD1	CSVPRAGGVNTEAFF
TRBJ1-1	15	TRBV5-1	-	CASSLEPNMNTEAFF
TRBJ2-4	16	TRBV5-4	TRBD1	CASRPGTGKGTDIQYF
TRBJ2-2	20	TRBV4-1	-	CASSQDGLYGGLLSPGELFF
TRBJ2-3	15	TRBV15	-	CATSRASGVTDTQYF
TRBJ2-6	15	TRBV7-2	-	CASSLSISGANVLTF
TRBJ2-1	15	TRBV28	-	CASSLSSRSYNEQFF
TRBJ2-3	14	TRBV5-1	-	CASSLSGVTDTQYF
TRBJ2-3	14	TRBV27	TRBD1	CASSTGTGLFTQYF
TRBJ2-2	14	TRBV2	TRBD2	CASGTVAGTGELFF
TRBJ2-7	14	TRBV2	TRBD1	CASGSDRGSYEQYF
TRBJ2-7	14	TRBV6-5	-	CASSYAGQRYEQYF
TRBJ2-3	15	TRBV7-9	TRBD2	CASSWTSGSSDTQYF
TRBJ2-5	13	TRBV18	TRBD2	CASSPGRVETQYF
TRBJ2-7	14	TRBV5-1	TRBD1	CASSYGQGPQGQYF
TRBJ2-5	16	TRBV27	-	CASSPSAGAGEETQYF
TRBJ2-1	14	TRBV19	TRBD2	CASNSRELYNEQFF
TRBJ1-1	13	TRBV30	-	CAWSVGAITEAFF